A single sample gave rise to the 13 T cell receptor beta chains below, sequenced in a study of blood T cell repertoires in COVID-19. Some clones are missing from TCRdb's copy, which holds only in-frame ones; the method was immunoSEQ multiplex PCR. This sample has around 270,000 clones, with about 87% found just once. The sequencing input was PBMCs or T cells enriched from blood (not recorded which). Receptors originate from a middle-aged woman who had been exposed to COVID-19.

The chain links TRBV4-2 to TRBJ2-7; the D gene is possibly TRBD1 (5 bases). The V end was cut by 0 bases, the J end by 2 bases, with 8 bases between. Per germline, CDR1 LGHNA and CDR2 YNFKEQ. The CDR3 contains 14 residues. CDR3 coding DNA: TGTGCCAGCAGCCAAGACCAGGGCACCTACGAGCAGTACTTC. Translating gives CASSQDQGTYEQYF.

The chain has TRBV14 and TRBJ1-3; D not certain. Germline V gives CDR1 SGHDN, CDR2 FVKESK. The CDR3 runs to 15 residues. Trimming removed 2 bases from V and 0 bases from J, with 8 bases in between. The CDR3 sequence is CASSQTLSSGNTIYF. The DNA of the CDR3 is TGTGCCAGCAGCCAAACGCTAAGCTCTGGAAACACCATATATTTT.

This clone has only one observation. The chain carries TRBV24-1 and TRBJ2-3; 11 bases agree with TRBD1. The germline CDR1 and CDR2 sequences are KGHDR and SFDVKD. Germline trimming cut 1 base from V and 6 bases from J; bases unmatched to any gene: 5. The CDR3 covers 16 residues. The DNA for the CDR3 is TGTGCCACCAGTGATTTCGGGACAGGGGGAACGGATACGCAGTATTTT. It translates to CATSDFGTGGTDTQYF.

The chain joins TRBV7-8 to TRBJ2-5; D unresolved. V was clipped by 3 bases and J by 1 base, with 12 bases between them. This CDR3 region has 15 residues. In germline, CDR1 is SGHVS, CDR2 FQNEAQ. CDR3 coding DNA: TGTGCCAGCAGCTTCACTACGGTGGCCCAAGAGACCCAGTACTTC. It codes for CASSFTTVAQETQYF. The full variable domain, with the rest looked up from reference TRBV7-8 and TRBJ2-5, is GAGVSQSPRYKVAKRGQDVALRCDPISGHVSLFWYQQALGQGPEFLTYFQNEAQLDKSGLPSDRFFAERPEGSVSTLKIQRTQQEDSAVYLCASSFTTVAQETQYFGPGTRLLVL.

This chain uses TRBV10-3 with TRBJ1-4, with 9 bases aligning to TRBD1. V was clipped by 5 bases and J by 8 bases; unmatched bases: 6. Per the germline V gene, CDR1 is ENHRY and CDR2 is SYGVKD. This CDR3 spans 14 amino acids. The CDR3 spells CAISPGQGDEKLFF. CDR3 in DNA: TGTGCCATCAGTCCGGGACAGGGAGACGAAAAACTGTTTTTT.

This clone was detected once. V and J are TRBV5-1 and TRBJ1-4; TRBD1 agrees at 7 bases. Germline lookup yields CDR1 SGHRS and CDR2 YFSETQ. The length of the CDR3 is 15 residues. J gave up 3 bases and V 0 bases, and 2 bases lay outside the gene matches. This CDR3 is CASSLAGTANEKLFF. The CDR3, as DNA: TGCGCCAGCAGCTTGGCGGGGACAGCTAATGAAAAACTGTTTTTT. Drawing the rest from reference TRBV5-1 and TRBJ1-4, the complete variable domain is KAGVTQTPRYLIKTRGQQVTLSCSPISGHRSVSWYQQTPGQGLQFLFEYFSETQRNKGNFPGRFSGRQFSNSRSEMNVSTLELGDSALYLCASSLAGTANEKLFFGSGTQLSVL.

This clone was counted only a few times. The rearrangement uses TRBV11-3 and TRBJ2-3, with 8 bases identical to TRBD2. V shed 6 bases and J 4 bases; nucleotides not matched to a gene: 15. The CDR3 is made up of 17 amino acids. Germline CDR1 reads SGHNT; CDR2 reads YENEEA. The CDR3 nucleotides read TGTGCCAGCAGTTTGAAAACTCCCGGGAGGGTGGCAGATACGCAGTATTTT. It translates to CASSLKTPGRVADTQYF.

CDR3 DNA sequence: TGTGCCAGCAGCACCACCGGGACAGGGCGAAGGAACACTGAAGCTTTCTTT. This gives the protein CASSTTGTGRRNTEAFF. This chain connects TRBV13 to TRBJ1-1; 9 bases agree with TRBD1. V trimming: 5 bases; J trimming: 1 base; junction bases outside the gene matches: 11. Germline V lookup: CDR1 PRHDT, CDR2 FYEKMQ (reference sequence). The CDR3 length is 17 residues.

This chain links TRBV5-1 with TRBJ2-7; the match to TRBD2 covers 11 bases. This CDR3 contains 15 residues. The V gene's germline CDR1 is SGHRS and CDR2 YFSETQ. With V trimmed by 3 bases and J by 7 bases, 9 bases remained unmatched. Here the CDR3 reads CASSSVLAGVQEQYF. For the CDR3, the DNA is TGCGCCAGCAGCTCTGTACTAGCGGGGGTACAAGAGCAGTACTTC.

The chain recombines TRBV7-3 with TRBJ1-3; D may be TRBD1 (5 bases). The length of the CDR3 is 18 residues. V dropped 5 bases and J dropped 0 bases, with 20 bases sitting between them. CDR1 is SGHTA, CDR2 FQGTGA, per germline. CDR3 sequence (DNA): TGTGCCAGCAGCCCAAGGCCGGGGACTGATCTCTCTGGAAACACCATATATTTT. It is translated as CASSPRPGTDLSGNTIYF. Supplemented by reference TRBV7-3 and TRBJ1-3, the full variable domain reads GAGVSQTPSNKVTEKGKYVELRCDPISGHTALYWYRQSLGQGPEFLIYFQGTGAADDSGLPNDRFFAVRPEGSVSTLKIQRTERGDSAVYLCASSPRPGTDLSGNTIYFGEGSWLTVV.

This chain connects TRBV7-8 to TRBJ1-5, with 7 nucleotides matching TRBD1. Trimming removed 6 bases from V and 6 bases from J; junction bases left unmatched: 8. This CDR3 region has 14 residues. Germline CDR1 SGHVS, CDR2 FQNEAQ. CDR3 region: CASSQTRGTQPQHF. The CDR3 DNA is TGTGCCAGCAGTCAAACCAGGGGGACTCAGCCCCAGCATTTT. Supplemented by reference TRBV7-8 and TRBJ1-5, the full variable domain reads GAGVSQSPRYKVAKRGQDVALRCDPISGHVSLFWYQQALGQGPEFLTYFQNEAQLDKSGLPSDRFFAERPEGSVSTLKIQRTQQEDSAVYLCASSQTRGTQPQHFGDGTRLSIL.

The V gene is TRBV28, the J gene TRBJ1-4; 10 bases line up with TRBD1. This CDR3 is 15 amino acids long. With 3 bases clipped from V and 4 bases from J, the junction kept 2 bases outside the gene matches. Germline V CDR1 and CDR2: MDHEN, SYDVKM. The CDR3 is CASSFRDRGNEKLFF. The CDR3 region has the DNA TGTGCCAGCAGTTTCCGGGACAGGGGTAATGAAAAACTGTTTTTT.

This clone was recorded only once. This sequence joins TRBV7-2 and TRBJ1-2, with TRBD1 identical over 10 bases. There are 13 residues in the CDR3. The trim removed 3 bases at V and 6 bases at J, leaving 1 base unmatched. In germline, CDR1 is SGHTA, CDR2 FQGNSA. The CDR3 DNA sequence: TGTGCCAGCAGCTTGGGACAGGGGAATGGCTACACCTTC. Its protein is CASSLGQGNGYTF.